This T cell receptor (beta chain) came from a study of cytomegalovirus exposure and HLA in healthy donors. Study observations and caveats: Of the V segments, some could not be distinguished, including TRBV6-2 and TRBV6-3, and were excluded. CMV serostatus was the sole immune exposure information available.

Note on this clone: Its target is not known.

This CDR3 has 13 amino acids. Germline CDR1 and CDR2: MNHEY and SVGAGI. Trimming stripped 0 bases from V and 8 bases from J, with 10 bases between. PCR amplification relied on 60 Vbeta primers (plus 13 Jbeta primers). Assay used: immunoSEQ multiplex PCR; TCRdb lists only in-frame clones, some missing. The data show under 130,000 clones, with about 80% seen just once and around 2.1% held by the top ten. Unrecorded immune exposure was likely among donors, who were nominally healthy when sampled. This receptor was taken from a young man in good health and CMV-seronegative. The sequenced material came from PBMCs. The chain joins TRBV6-5 to TRBJ1-2, with a possible D match to TRBD1 (5 bases). CDR3 sequence (DNA): TGTGCCAGCAGTTACTCCAGGGTTCACGGCTACACCTTC. Protein: CASSYSRVHGYTF.